Described below is a single TCR beta chain sequence and its context. The sample originates from a study of control samples from healthy donors and cancer patients. CDR3 length: 17 amino acids. Germline CDR1 LGHDT, CDR2 YNNKEL (reference sequence). V lost 4 bases and J lost 3, with 21 bases in between. Measured with immunoSEQ multiplex PCR; TCRdb has only the in-frame clones, and not every one. Of some 82,000 clones listed, about 89% are singletons. Sequencing was performed on blood. V and J are TRBV3-1 (or the pseudogene TRBV3-2) and TRBJ1-1, with D uncertain. The sequence was obtained from a man aged 50 to 59 in good health. CDR3 nucleotides: TGTGCCAGCAGCCGCACCCGACGGAACTTGAGGGACACTGAAGCTTTCTTT. Its protein is CASSRTRRNLRDTEAFF.